This TCR beta chain is drawn from a study of identical twins. Study results and caveats: Excess low generation probability was seen in twin-shared out-of-frame alpha sequences. Invariant cells of the MAIT and iNKT types might have partly distorted the zero-insertion analyses. Cross-sectional statistics, not tracking of the same donors, supported the conclusions.

There were only healthy Caucasians among the donors. This clonotype was counted ten times or more. Its antigen is as yet unknown. V shed 3 bases and J shed 5 bases, with 9 bases lying between them. Germline V gives CDR1 SGHKS, CDR2 YYEKEE (reference sequence). This CDR3 is 13 amino acids long. TCRdb called the 5' RACE reads again in MiXCR, with one record for every CDR3 protein. The sample lists approximately 670,000 distinct CDR3 sequences; 6.1% were seen once. Sequenced sample: naive T cells sorted from blood. The receptor was isolated from a man in his late teens or twenties in good health. The rearrangement links TRBV5-5 to TRBJ2-1, with D unresolved. CDR3: CASSSPGHNEQFF. For the CDR3, the DNA is TGTGCCAGCAGCTCTCCGGGCCACAATGAGCAGTTCTTC.